The 6 T cell receptor beta chains below all came from one sample that was sequenced in a study of blood T cell repertoires in COVID-19 (dated by TCRdb to the early 2020s). The library was produced with the immunoSEQ multiplex PCR assay. TCRdb took this table from immuneACCESS and kept in-frame rearrangements with V and J called. Such tables lack part of the clones; where checked against another copy, unresolved V genes explain under half of the gap, and the rest is unexplained. This sample has over 150,000 clones in its table, and around 82% of those were observed once. About 11% of the sample is taken by the ten largest. Sequencing was carried out using PBMCs or T cells enriched from blood (not recorded which). The receptors derive from a man in his forties who had recovered from COVID-19.

This clone was counted between two and nine times. This chain links TRBV10-1 with TRBJ2-2; the match to TRBD2 covers 15 bases. CDR3 length equals 18 residues. CDR1 is WNHNN, CDR2 SYGVQD, per germline (reference sequence). The V gene end was trimmed by 3 bases and the J gene end by 4 bases; junction bases not matched to a gene: 6. CDR3 in amino acids: CASSDGLAGGPSTGELFF. The CDR3 region has the DNA TGCGCCAGCAGTGATGGACTAGCGGGAGGGCCCTCCACCGGGGAGCTGTTTTTT.

The CDR3 DNA follows: TGTGCCACTCAGGGGGGCTATGGCTACACCTTC. Translating gives CATQGGYGYTF. V is TRBV6-1 and J is TRBJ1-2; TRBD1 matches at 7 bases. Germline-derived CDR1 and CDR2 are MNHNS and SASEGT. Trimming cost V 10 bases and J 4 bases; bases outside gene matches: 3. The CDR3 runs 11 residues.

This CDR3 is CASSQDWAGNTDTQYF. The CDR3 bases are TGTGCCAGCAGCCAAGATTGGGCGGGAAACACAGATACGCAGTATTTT. This sequence joins TRBV3-1 (or the pseudogene TRBV3-2) and TRBJ2-3, with D possibly TRBD2 on 6 matching bases. Trimming shortened V by 0 bases and J by 2 bases, and 12 bases separated the two germline ends. The germline CDR1 and CDR2 sequences are LGHDT and YNNKEL (reference sequence). The CDR3 runs to 16 residues.

This chain joins TRBV6-4 and TRBJ2-1, with D maybe TRBD1 (6 bases). This CDR3 contains 15 residues. Looked up from germline, CDR1 is MRHNA and CDR2 is SNTAGT. V was pared by 3 bases and J by 3 bases, with 12 bases between. Here the CDR3 reads CASSETDSFYNEQFF. The DNA for the CDR3 is TGTGCCAGCAGTGAGACGGACAGCTTCTACAATGAGCAGTTCTTC.

V gene TRBV5-1 combines with J gene TRBJ1-1; D is possibly TRBD1 (6 bases). Germline lookup yields CDR1 SGHRS and CDR2 YFSETQ. V lost 5 bases and J 4 bases, leaving 18 bases between the germline ends. The CDR3 covers 15 residues. As DNA, the CDR3 is TGCGCCAGCAGGTTAAACGGGGGGCTGGCCACTGAAGCTTTCTTT. This codes for CASRLNGGLATEAFF.

The chain is built from TRBV4-3 and TRBJ1-6; D not resolved. From germline, CDR1 is LGHNA and CDR2 YSLEER. Trimming took 0 bases from V and 9 from J, leaving 18 bases between them. The CDR3 extends over 17 amino acids. The CDR3 coding sequence is TGCGCCAGCAGCCAAGATCCCCAGCAGACACCCTCTTCACCCCTCCACTTT. This encodes CASSQDPQQTPSSPLHF.